A selection of T cell receptor beta chains follows, all from one sample in a study of cytomegalovirus exposure and HLA in healthy donors. Method: immunoSEQ multiplex PCR; TCRdb's copy keeps in-frame clones and lacks some. Among under 250,000 clones listed, about four fifths were seen once. The sequenced material came from PBMCs. These receptors originate from a middle-aged man in good health and CMV-seropositive. CDR3s include the opening cysteine and the closing phenylalanine or tryptophan. Fields, in order: clone size, J gene, D gene, V gene, CDR3 protein, CDR3 DNA. A D gene is named only where the DNA matches it firmly. Only part of the rows carry a size: once, few, many, or a class if the clone is expanded.

- TRBJ1-2 TRBD1 TRBV6-5 CASSYSRTGGGGYTF TGTGCCAGCAGTTACTCCAGGACAGGGGGAGGAGGCTACACCTTC
once TRBJ1-1 - TRBV7-9 CASRESGTPNTEAFF TGTGCCAGCAGGGAATCCGGGACACCGAACACTGAAGCTTTCTTT
once TRBJ1-2 - TRBV5-1 CASIWFPGANYGYTF TGCGCCAGCATATGGTTCCCAGGGGCTAACTATGGCTACACCTTC
- TRBJ1-5 - TRBV2 CASSLRAGANQPQHF TGTGCCAGCAGCCTCCGGGCGGGTGCGAATCAGCCCCAGCATTTT
once TRBJ2-5 - TRBV2 CAFEGEYQETQYF TGTGCCTTTGAGGGGGAGTACCAAGAGACCCAGTACTTC
- TRBJ2-1 TRBD2 TRBV18 CASSPFSLAGGSYNEQFF TGTGCCAGCTCACCCTTCTCCCTAGCGGGAGGCTCCTACAATGAGCAGTTCTTC
- TRBJ2-1 - TRBV7-3 CASSPGGHNEQFF TGTGCCAGCAGTCCAGGCGGGCACAATGAGCAGTTCTTC
- TRBJ1-4 - TRBV5-8 CASSWGRQSFEKLFF TGTGCCAGCAGCTGGGGCCGACAGAGTTTCGAAAAACTGTTTTTT
- TRBJ2-3 - TRBV5-6 CASSRPGGRTDTQYF TGTGCCAGCAGCCGACCCGGGGGGCGCACAGATACGCAGTATTTT
- TRBJ1-2 - TRBV4-1 CASGQVYREENGYTF TGCGCCAGCGGCCAAGTATACCGGGAGGAGAATGGCTACACCTTC
few TRBJ2-7 - TRBV4-2 CASSQEPRGNEQYF TGTGCCAGCAGCCAAGAACCCAGGGGCAACGAGCAGTACTTC
- TRBJ1-1 - TRBV9 CASSPEGSKAFF TGTGCCAGCAGCCCAGAGGGCTCTAAGGCTTTCTTT
- TRBJ2-5 - TRBV5-1 CASSTELAQETQYF TGCGCCAGCAGCACTGAGCTAGCCCAAGAGACCCAGTACTTC
- TRBJ1-1 TRBD1 TRBV18 CASSPYFGQGYEAFF TGTGCCAGCTCACCATACTTCGGACAGGGGTATGAAGCTTTCTTT
once TRBJ1-1 TRBD1 TRBV6-5 CASSFHRGDTEAFF TGTGCCAGCAGTTTCCACAGGGGGGACACTGAAGCTTTCTTT
- TRBJ1-5 - TRBV2 CASSERSTVYSNQPQHF TGTGCCAGCAGTGAACGGTCGACAGTATATAGCAATCAGCCCCAGCATTTT
- TRBJ2-7 - TRBV6-5 CASRPGTRLYEQYF TGTGCCAGCAGACCCGGGACTCGTCTCTACGAGCAGTACTTC
- TRBJ1-1 - TRBV7-2 CASSLAPGSQEAFF TGTGCCAGCAGCTTAGCGCCCGGGAGTCAGGAAGCTTTCTTT
- TRBJ1-5 - TRBV6-6 CASSYSNLGNQPQHF TGTGCCAGCAGTTACTCGAATTTAGGCAATCAGCCCCAGCATTTT
- TRBJ1-1 - TRBV11-1 CASSLWGLSSNTEAFF TGTGCCAGCAGCTTATGGGGGCTGTCATCGAACACTGAAGCTTTCTTT
once TRBJ2-1 - TRBV2 CASLSAGTPAYNEQFF TGTGCCAGCCTAAGTGCTGGGACACCAGCCTACAATGAGCAGTTCTTC
- TRBJ1-5 - TRBV2 CASIKEWSQPQHF TGTGCCAGCATTAAAGAATGGAGTCAGCCCCAGCATTTT
- TRBJ2-7 TRBD2 TRBV10-3 CAIFAGTSGYEQYF TGTGCCATCTTCGCCGGGACTAGCGGTTACGAGCAGTACTTC
- TRBJ2-2 - TRBV5-1 CASSLLRAANTGELFF TGCGCCAGCAGCTTGCTCAGGGCGGCGAACACCGGGGAGCTGTTTTTT
- TRBJ1-4 TRBD1 TRBV18 CASSPGQGNEKLFF TGTGCCAGCTCACCGGGACAGGGAAATGAAAAACTGTTTTTT
few TRBJ2-7 - TRBV6-1 CASSGEAFSSYEQYF TGTGCCAGCAGTGGTGAAGCGTTCAGCTCCTACGAGCAGTACTTC
- TRBJ2-1 - TRBV7-9 CASSRTNNEQFF TGTGCCAGCAGCCGGACTAACAATGAGCAGTTCTTC
- TRBJ2-5 TRBD1 TRBV5-1 CASSWRGQGPETQYF TGCGCCAGCAGCTGGAGGGGACAGGGGCCGGAGACCCAGTACTTC
few TRBJ1-1 - TRBV27 CASSSAGLGLTEAFF TGTGCCAGCAGTTCGGCAGGCCTTGGTCTCACTGAAGCTTTCTTT
once TRBJ2-2 TRBD1 TRBV7-8 CASSTTGGGWSTGELFF TGTGCCAGCAGCACGACAGGGGGCGGGTGGAGCACCGGGGAGCTGTTTTTT
few TRBJ1-4 - TRBV9 CASSVDLGGRGEKLFF TGTGCCAGCAGCGTAGACCTGGGGGGGCGCGGTGAAAAACTGTTTTTT
- TRBJ1-1 TRBD1 TRBV29-1 CSVELTGFSGTEAFF TGCAGCGTTGAGCTGACAGGGTTTAGTGGAACTGAAGCTTTCTTT
once TRBJ2-7 TRBD2 TRBV7-9 CASSLPGGARGEQYF TGTGCCAGCAGCTTACCGGGAGGAGCGAGGGGCGAGCAGTACTTC
- TRBJ2-2 - TRBV5-1 CASSLQRAGELFF TGCGCCAGCAGCTTACAGAGGGCCGGGGAGCTGTTTTTT
- TRBJ1-1 TRBD1 TRBV7-3 CASSLTFDRAGTEAFF TGTGCCAGCAGCTTAACGTTTGACAGGGCGGGAACTGAAGCTTTCTTT
few TRBJ1-2 - TRBV5-6 CASSGGDGYTF TGTGCCAGCAGCGGAGGGGATGGCTACACCTTC
- TRBJ2-1 - TRBV5-1 CASSPGIDNEQFF TGCGCCAGCAGTCCGGGTATCGACAATGAGCAGTTCTTC
- TRBJ1-5 TRBD1 TRBV4-2 CASSQDWDRAGGQPQHF TGTGCCAGCAGCCAAGATTGGGACAGGGCCGGGGGGCAGCCCCAGCATTTT
- TRBJ1-2 - TRBV6-1 CASSLLGAPNYGYTF TGTGCCAGCAGCCTCTTAGGGGCTCCTAACTATGGCTACACCTTC
once TRBJ2-3 TRBD1 TRBV27 CASRSLGQGTDTQYF TGTGCCAGCAGATCCTTAGGACAGGGGACAGATACGCAGTATTTT
- TRBJ2-5 - TRBV10-1 CASSGTGSGETQYF TGCGCCAGCAGTGGTACAGGGAGCGGAGAGACCCAGTACTTC
few TRBJ2-5 TRBD2 TRBV5-4 CASSGLAGVGETQYF TGTGCCAGCAGCGGACTAGCGGGAGTAGGGGAGACCCAGTACTTC
few TRBJ1-1 TRBD1 TRBV7-8 CASSPRTGIEGTEAFF TGTGCCAGCAGCCCAAGGACAGGGATCGAAGGCACTGAAGCTTTCTTT
few TRBJ1-1 TRBD1 TRBV7-9 CSSSSTSRGKDTEAFF TGTTCCAGCAGCTCGACGAGCAGGGGGAAGGACACTGAAGCTTTCTTT
few TRBJ1-4 - TRBV19 CAASPKGTQEKLFF TGTGCCGCTAGTCCGAAAGGGACACAAGAAAAACTGTTTTTT
- TRBJ2-5 - TRBV6-5 CASSYSRRGEETQYF TGTGCCAGCAGTTACTCGAGGAGGGGAGAAGAGACCCAGTACTTC